This T cell receptor beta chain was recovered during a study of PD-1 blockade in classical Hodgkin lymphoma. Worth noting for this clone: Additional DNA sequences in this sample encode the identical CDR3.

The table came from immunoSEQ multiplex PCR; TCRdb's copy has only in-frame clones and leaves some out. The table records 46,000 or so clones, more than 70% of them present only once. The CDR3 contains 17 residues. Germline V lookup: CDR1 SGHRS, CDR2 YFSETQ. With 4 bases clipped from V and 4 bases from J, the junction kept 11 bases outside the gene matches. The time point denotes: cycle 4 day 1 (C4D1), after around six weeks of nivolumab. With no exception, relapse followed autologous stem cell transplantation in all patients, and brentuximab vedotin exposure varied. The source is a human donor with classical Hodgkin lymphoma. The sample in question was peripheral blood mononuclear cells (PBMCs), obtained before the fourth cycle of nivolumab. The rearrangement uses TRBV5-1 and TRBJ2-5; the match to TRBD2 covers 12 bases. The CDR3 nucleotides read TGCGCCAGCAGCCTGGGTTCTAGCGGGGGGGGTCGAGAGACCCAGTACTTC. It specifies CASSLGSSGGGRETQYF. The whole variable domain, remainder taken from reference TRBV5-1 and TRBJ2-5, is KAGVTQTPRYLIKTRGQQVTLSCSPISGHRSVSWYQQTPGQGLQFLFEYFSETQRNKGNFPGRFSGRQFSNSRSEMNVSTLELGDSALYLCASSLGSSGGGRETQYFGPGTRLLVL.